The source of this TCR beta chain is a study of long-term antiretroviral therapy in people with HIV. With survey level as its setting, the immunoSEQ assay was v3.0. Data came from immunoSEQ multiplex PCR; TCRdb stores just in-frame clones and leaves some out. The sample has nearly 50,000 clones, under 90% seen once; the top ten hold 3%. This clone was picked up a small number of times. The TCR originated in a woman between 18 and 29 years old with HIV. The sample here was unsorted PBMCs, taken 0.8 years after starting antiretroviral therapy.

The CDR3 nucleotides are TGTGCCAGCAGTGAAAGGGGGGGCTGGACCTACGAGCAGTACTTC. It yields the protein CASSERGGWTYEQYF. The V and J genes are TRBV6-1 and TRBJ2-7, with a weak D call TRBD2 (7 bases). V lost 2 bases and J 2 bases, leaving 13 bases between the germline ends. The CDR3 loop spans 15 amino acids. CDR1 is MNHNS, CDR2 SASEGT, per germline.